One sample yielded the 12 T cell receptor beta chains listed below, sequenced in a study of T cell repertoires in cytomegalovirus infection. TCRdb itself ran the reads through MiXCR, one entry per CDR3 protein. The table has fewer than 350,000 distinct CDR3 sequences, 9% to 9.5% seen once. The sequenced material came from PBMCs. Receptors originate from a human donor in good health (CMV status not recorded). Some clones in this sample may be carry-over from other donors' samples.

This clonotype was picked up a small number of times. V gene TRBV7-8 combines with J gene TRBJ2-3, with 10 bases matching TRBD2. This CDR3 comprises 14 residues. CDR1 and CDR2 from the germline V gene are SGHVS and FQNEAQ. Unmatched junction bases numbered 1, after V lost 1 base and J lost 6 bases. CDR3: CASSLGTSGDTQYF. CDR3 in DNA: TGTGCCAGCAGCTTAGGGACTAGCGGTGATACGCAGTATTTT.

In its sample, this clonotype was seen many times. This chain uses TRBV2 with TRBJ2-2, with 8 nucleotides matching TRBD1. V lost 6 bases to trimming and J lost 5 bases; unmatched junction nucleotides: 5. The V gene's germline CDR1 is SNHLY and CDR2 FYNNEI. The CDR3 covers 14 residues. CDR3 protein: CASSHDRGTGELFF. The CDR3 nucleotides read TGTGCCAGCAGCCACGACAGGGGAACCGGGGAGCTGTTTTTT.

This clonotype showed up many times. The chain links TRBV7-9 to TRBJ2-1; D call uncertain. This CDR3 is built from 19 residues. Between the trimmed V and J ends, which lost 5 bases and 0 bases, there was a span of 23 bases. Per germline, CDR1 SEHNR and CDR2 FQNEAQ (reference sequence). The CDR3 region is CASSEPAVGFESSYNEQFF. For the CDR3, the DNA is TGTGCCAGCAGCGAACCGGCGGTTGGATTCGAGAGCTCCTACAATGAGCAGTTCTTC.

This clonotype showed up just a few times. In DNA, the CDR3 is TGTGCCAGCAGCGTGGGCGGGGGAGCCTACGAGCAGTACTTC. It encodes CASSVGGGAYEQYF. This chain links TRBV5-4 with TRBJ2-7; 7 bases are shared with TRBD2. V lost 4 bases, J lost 2 bases, and 6 bases stayed unmatched. This CDR3 region has 14 residues. Germline V gene sequence: CDR1 SGHNT, CDR2 YYREEE (reference sequence).

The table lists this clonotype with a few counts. This CDR3 is CASSLKQGDGLVMNTEAFF. The CDR3 DNA is TGTGCCAGCAGCTTAAAACAGGGGGACGGTCTGGTCATGAACACTGAAGCTTTCTTT. The J gene is TRBJ1-1, the V gene TRBV7-4, with 8 bases matching TRBD1. The CDR3 has 19 amino acids. The germline gives CDR1 SGHVT, CDR2 SQSDAQ. V gave up 2 bases and J gave up 0 bases; unmatched junction bases: 14.

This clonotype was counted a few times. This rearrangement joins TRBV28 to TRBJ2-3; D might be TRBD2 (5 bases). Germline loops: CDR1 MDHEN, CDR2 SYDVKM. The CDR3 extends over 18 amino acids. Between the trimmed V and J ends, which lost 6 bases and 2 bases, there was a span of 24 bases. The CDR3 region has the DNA TGTGCCAGCAGGCCCCCAGGATGGCTAGCCAATTTCACAGATACGCAGTATTTT. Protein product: CASRPPGWLANFTDTQYF.

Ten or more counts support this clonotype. The CDR3: CSVQLVGSNEKLFF. The DNA for the CDR3 is TGCAGCGTCCAGTTGGTTGGGAGTAATGAAAAACTGTTTTTT. This rearrangement joins TRBV29-1 to TRBJ1-4; no clear D gene. With 6 bases removed from V and 4 bases from J, the gap between germline ends came to 15 bases. Germline CDR1 is SQVTM and CDR2 is ANQGSEA. This CDR3 has 14 amino acids.

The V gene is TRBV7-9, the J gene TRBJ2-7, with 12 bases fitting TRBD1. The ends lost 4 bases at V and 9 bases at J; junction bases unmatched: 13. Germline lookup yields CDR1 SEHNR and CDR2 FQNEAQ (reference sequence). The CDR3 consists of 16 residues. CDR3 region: CASSYDPGQGAQVQYF. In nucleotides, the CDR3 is TGTGCCAGCAGCTATGACCCGGGACAGGGGGCACAAGTGCAGTACTTC.

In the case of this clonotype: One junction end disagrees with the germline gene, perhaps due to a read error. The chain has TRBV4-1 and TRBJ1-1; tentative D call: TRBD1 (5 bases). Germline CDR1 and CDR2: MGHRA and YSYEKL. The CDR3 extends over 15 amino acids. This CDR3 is CASSQGTGVNTEAFF. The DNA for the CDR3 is TGTGCCAGCAGCCAAGGTACGGGGGTGAACACTGAAGCTTTCTTT.

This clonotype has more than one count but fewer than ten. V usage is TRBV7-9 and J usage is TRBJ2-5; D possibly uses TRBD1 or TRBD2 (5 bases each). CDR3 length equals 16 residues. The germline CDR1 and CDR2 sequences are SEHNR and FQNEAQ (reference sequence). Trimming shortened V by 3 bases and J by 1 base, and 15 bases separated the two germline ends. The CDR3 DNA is TGTGCCAGCAGCTTGAATACGGGGCGACGCCAAGAGACCCAGTACTTC. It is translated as CASSLNTGRRQETQYF.

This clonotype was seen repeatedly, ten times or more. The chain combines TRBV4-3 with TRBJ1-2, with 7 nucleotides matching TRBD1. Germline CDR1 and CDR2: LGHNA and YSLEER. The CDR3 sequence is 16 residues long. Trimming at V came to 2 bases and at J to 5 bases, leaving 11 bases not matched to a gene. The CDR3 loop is CASSQRWDSLAYGYTF. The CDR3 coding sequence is TGCGCCAGCAGCCAACGTTGGGACAGCCTAGCTTATGGCTACACCTTC.

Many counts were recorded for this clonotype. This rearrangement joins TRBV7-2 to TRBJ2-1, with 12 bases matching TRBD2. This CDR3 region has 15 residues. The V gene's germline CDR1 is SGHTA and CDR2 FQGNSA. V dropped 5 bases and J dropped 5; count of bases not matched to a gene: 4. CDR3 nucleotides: TGTGCCAGCAGCACACTAGCGGGAGGAAACAATGAGCAGTTCTTC. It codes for CASSTLAGGNNEQFF.